These 14 T cell receptor beta chains originate from one sample sequenced in a study of shared clonotypes between healthy human individuals. TCRdb keeps only in-frame clones here, not all; method: immunoSEQ multiplex PCR. This table has some 2.3 million clones, 85% to 95% appearing once. Material for sequencing was naive CD4+ T cells from PBMCs. The subset: CD45RA+ positively selected. These receptors came from a man aged 18 to 30 in good health. Some clones in this sample may be carry-over from other donors' samples.

This chain links TRBV28 with TRBJ2-2; 8 positions match TRBD1. V dropped 5 bases and J dropped 3; count of bases not matched to a gene: 8. The germline CDR1 and CDR2 sequences are MDHEN and SYDVKM. The CDR3 has 16 amino acids. The CDR3 nucleotides are TGTGCCAGCAGTACACTCGGACAGGGTGACACCGGGGAGCTGTTTTTT. Residues: CASSTLGQGDTGELFF.

This sequence joins TRBV28 and TRBJ1-2; no definite D call. Germline assignment: CDR1 MDHEN and CDR2 SYDVKM. V dropped 7 bases and J dropped 12 bases, with 15 bases sitting between them. CDR3 length equals 11 residues. This chain's CDR3 is CASTNAGTDTF. The CDR3 coding sequence is TGTGCCAGCACGAACGCGGGCACGGACACCTTC.

This clone has only one observation. V is TRBV7-2 and J is TRBJ2-3, with 12 bases fitting TRBD2. The J segment lost 2 bases and the V segment lost 3 bases, leaving 12 bases of the junction unmatched. The V gene's germline CDR1 is SGHTA and CDR2 FQGNSA. This CDR3 has 19 amino acids. Here the CDR3 DNA reads TGTGCCAGCAGCTTCTTGACTAGCGGGAGACCTCCGACCACAGATACGCAGTATTTT. Protein sequence: CASSFLTSGRPPTTDTQYF.

The chain employs TRBV18 and TRBJ1-1, with 10 bases lining up with TRBD1. The CDR3 has 15 residues. Trimming at V came to 0 bases and at J to 6 bases, leaving 4 bases not matched to a gene. CDR1 and CDR2 (germline): KGHSH, LQKENI. CDR3 residues: CASSPPRQGASEAFF. DNA for the CDR3: TGTGCCAGCTCACCACCGCGACAGGGGGCCTCTGAAGCTTTCTTT.

This sequence joins TRBV7-2 and TRBJ2-3; either TRBD1 or TRBD2 may fit D (5 bases each). V was trimmed by 2 bases and J by 2 bases, leaving 17 bases between them. CDR1 and CDR2 (germline): SGHTA, FQGNSA. This CDR3 spans 17 amino acids. The CDR3 bases are TGTGCCAGCAGCTTATGGGGCCGGGACGGTTCCACAGATACGCAGTATTTT. Its protein is CASSLWGRDGSTDTQYF.

The CDR3 loop reads CASTAGAAVPIYEQYF. The CDR3 DNA follows: TGCGCCAGCACCGCCGGGGCAGCAGTACCAATTTACGAGCAGTACTTC. The chain has TRBV5-1 and TRBJ2-7; D possibly uses TRBD1 or TRBD2 (5 bases each). Between the trimmed V and J ends, which lost 6 bases and 4 bases, there was a span of 23 bases. CDR3 length: 16 residues. Germline CDR1 and CDR2: SGHRS and YFSETQ.

This clone was counted only a few times. The chain has TRBV7-6 and TRBJ1-1, with 7 nucleotides matching TRBD1. V was clipped by 5 bases and J by 5 bases; unmatched bases: 5. Germline V gives CDR1 SGHVS, CDR2 FNYEAQ. The CDR3 runs 13 residues. CDR3 loop: CASSTTGKTEAFF. Written as DNA, the CDR3 is TGTGCCAGCAGCACGACAGGGAAGACTGAAGCTTTCTTT.

This clone showed up just once. Other DNA sequences from this sample encode an identical CDR3 as well. The CDR3 sequence: CASSTRTSGYNEQFF. In nucleotides, the CDR3 is TGTGCCAGCAGCACGCGGACTAGCGGATACAATGAGCAGTTCTTC. V and J are TRBV5-4 and TRBJ2-1, with TRBD2 matching over 10 bases. The V gene's germline CDR1 is SGHNT and CDR2 YYREEE (reference sequence). The CDR3 is made up of 15 amino acids. The V and J ends lost 4 bases and 4 bases, in that order; junction bases with no gene match: 5.

This rearrangement joins TRBV9 to TRBJ1-3, with D unresolved. The V end was cut by 4 bases, the J end by 4 bases, with 15 bases between. The CDR3 length is 15 residues. Germline loops: CDR1 SGDLS, CDR2 YYNGEE. CDR3 loop: CASSPLVGFGNTIYF. The DNA of the CDR3 is TGTGCCAGCAGCCCTCTGGTAGGGTTCGGAAACACCATATATTTT.

V is TRBV5-1 and J is TRBJ1-4; 8 nucleotides line up with TRBD1. The CDR3 consists of 18 residues. Germline CDR1 reads SGHRS; CDR2 reads YFSETQ. Trimming took 0 bases from V and 5 from J; bases not matched to a gene: 12. CDR3 coding DNA: TGCGCCAGCAGCTTGGACCCGGGGACAGGATCAAGCAATGAAAAACTGTTTTTT. It is translated as CASSLDPGTGSSNEKLFF.

The rearrangement links TRBV29-1 to TRBJ2-2; 8 bases are shared with TRBD2. The CDR3 is 13 amino acids. In germline, CDR1 is SQVTM, CDR2 ANQGSEA. V lost 5 bases and J lost 3; bases outside the gene matches: 2. CDR3 nucleotides: TGCAGCGTTCCGGGGGGGTACACCGGGGAGCTGTTTTTT. This encodes CSVPGGYTGELFF.

The J gene is TRBJ2-7, the V gene TRBV4-1, with 8 bases lining up with TRBD1. CDR3 length equals 16 residues. V dropped 2 bases and J dropped 2; count of bases not matched to a gene: 8. CDR1 MGHRA and CDR2 YSYEKL come from the germline V gene. The chain's CDR3 is CASSQLGQGAPYEQYF. CDR3 DNA sequence: TGCGCCAGCAGCCAACTCGGACAGGGAGCCCCCTACGAGCAGTACTTC.

The V call is TRBV7-9, the J call TRBJ2-2, with a tentative D call TRBD1 (5 bases). CDR3 length equals 14 residues. The germline V gene has CDR1 SEHNR and CDR2 FQNEAQ (reference sequence). The ends were cut back, 2 bases at V and 7 bases at J, with 11 bases in the middle. The CDR3 spells CASSLLGAVGELFF. In nucleotides, the CDR3 is TGTGCCAGCAGCTTATTAGGGGCGGTCGGGGAGCTGTTTTTT.

The chain has TRBV14 and TRBJ1-5; D is unresolved. The V end was cut by 1 base, the J end by 3 bases, with 4 bases between. Germline-derived CDR1 and CDR2 are SGHDN and FVKESK. There are 13 residues in the CDR3. CDR3 nucleotide sequence: TGTGCCAGCAGCCAAGCTCTCAATCAGCCCCAGCATTTT. Its translation: CASSQALNQPQHF.